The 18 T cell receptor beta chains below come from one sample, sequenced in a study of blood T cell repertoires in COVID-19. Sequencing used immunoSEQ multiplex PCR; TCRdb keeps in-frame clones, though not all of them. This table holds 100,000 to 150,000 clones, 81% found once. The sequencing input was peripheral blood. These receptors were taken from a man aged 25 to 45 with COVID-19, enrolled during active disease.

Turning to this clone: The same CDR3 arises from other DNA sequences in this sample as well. The CDR3 DNA follows: TGTGCCAGTACCCCTGGGACAGGGGGCACTGAAGCTTTCTTT. Protein: CASTPGTGGTEAFF. V is TRBV19 and J is TRBJ1-1, with 11 positions matching TRBD1. Germline trimming cut 7 bases from V and 4 bases from J; bases unmatched to any gene: 5. The CDR3 is 14 amino acids. Germline V lookup: CDR1 LNHDA, CDR2 SQIVND (reference sequence).

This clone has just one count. CDR3 residues: CASSLDPTSYNEQFF. The CDR3 nucleotides read TGCGCCAGCAGCTTGGATCCAACATCCTACAATGAGCAGTTCTTC. This chain links TRBV5-1 with TRBJ2-1; no firm D call. The ends were cut back, 0 bases at V and 1 base at J, with 8 bases in the middle. The CDR3 loop spans 15 amino acids. Germline V gene lookup returns CDR1 SGHRS and CDR2 YFSETQ.

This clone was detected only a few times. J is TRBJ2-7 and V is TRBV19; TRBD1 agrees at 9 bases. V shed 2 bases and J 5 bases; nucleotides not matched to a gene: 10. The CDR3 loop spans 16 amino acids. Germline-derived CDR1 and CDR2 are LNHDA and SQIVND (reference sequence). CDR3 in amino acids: CASSILGTGNVHEQYF. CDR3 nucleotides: TGTGCCAGTAGTATATTGGGGACAGGGAACGTCCACGAGCAGTACTTC.

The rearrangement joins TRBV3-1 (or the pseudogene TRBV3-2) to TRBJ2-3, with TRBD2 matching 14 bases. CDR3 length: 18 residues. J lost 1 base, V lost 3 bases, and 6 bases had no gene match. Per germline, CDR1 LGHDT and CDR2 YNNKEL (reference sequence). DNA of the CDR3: TGTGCCAGCAGCCATAGCGGACTAGCGGGGGGCCGCACAGATACGCAGTATTTT. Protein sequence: CASSHSGLAGGRTDTQYF.

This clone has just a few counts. The CDR3 is CASSRASTGSYEQYF. The DNA for the CDR3 is TGTGCCAGCAGCCGAGCCTCGACAGGCTCCTACGAGCAGTACTTC. This chain connects TRBV6-5 to TRBJ2-7, with D perhaps matching TRBD1 (6 bases). The V and J ends lost 6 bases and 0 bases respectively, with 15 bases between them. The CDR3 spans 15 residues. The germline V gene encodes CDR1 MNHEY and CDR2 SVGAGI.

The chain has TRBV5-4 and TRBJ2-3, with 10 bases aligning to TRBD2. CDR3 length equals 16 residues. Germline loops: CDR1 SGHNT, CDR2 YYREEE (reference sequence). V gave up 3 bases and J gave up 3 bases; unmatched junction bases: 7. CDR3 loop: CASSSPSGSGTDTQYF. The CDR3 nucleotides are TGTGCCAGCAGCTCCCCTAGCGGGAGCGGTACAGATACGCAGTATTTT.

The CDR3 sequence: CASSYNSLVYEQYF. CDR3 bases: TGTGCCAGCAGTTACAACAGTTTGGTCTACGAGCAGTACTTC. The chain combines TRBV6-2 or TRBV6-3 with TRBJ2-7, with no clear D. Germline values: CDR1 MNHEY, CDR2 SVGEGT. Trimming stripped 2 bases from V and 3 bases from J, with 11 bases between. The length of the CDR3 is 14 residues.

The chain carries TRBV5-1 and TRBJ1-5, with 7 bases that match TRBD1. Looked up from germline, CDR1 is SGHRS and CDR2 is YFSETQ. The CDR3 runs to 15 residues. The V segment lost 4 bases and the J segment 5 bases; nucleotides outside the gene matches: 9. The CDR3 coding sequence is TGCGCCAGCAGCCCCTGGACAGGCCAAGATCAGCCCCAGCATTTT. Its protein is CASSPWTGQDQPQHF.

CDR3 loop: CASSSTGGEQFF. The CDR3 region has the DNA TGTGCCAGCAGTTCCACGGGAGGTGAGCAGTTCTTC. The gene calls are TRBV12-3 or TRBV12-4 and TRBJ2-1; 7 nucleotides match TRBD2. The CDR3 covers 12 residues. V was pared by 4 bases and J by 9 bases, with 3 bases of the junction left unmatched.

In DNA, the CDR3 is TGTGCCAGCAGCGGCAAGAGGGTGAATGAAAAACTGTTTTTT. Residues: CASSGKRVNEKLFF. This chain uses TRBV7-8 with TRBJ1-4; D not certain. In germline, CDR1 is SGHVS, CDR2 FQNEAQ. V was pared by 5 bases and J by 5 bases, with 12 bases between. This CDR3 comprises 14 residues.

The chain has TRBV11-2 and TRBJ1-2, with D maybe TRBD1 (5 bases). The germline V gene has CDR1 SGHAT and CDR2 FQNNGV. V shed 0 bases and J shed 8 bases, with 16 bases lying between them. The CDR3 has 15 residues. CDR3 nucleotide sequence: TGTGCCAGCAGCTTAGATAATGGGGCCCGGGGGGGCTACACCTTC. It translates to CASSLDNGARGGYTF.

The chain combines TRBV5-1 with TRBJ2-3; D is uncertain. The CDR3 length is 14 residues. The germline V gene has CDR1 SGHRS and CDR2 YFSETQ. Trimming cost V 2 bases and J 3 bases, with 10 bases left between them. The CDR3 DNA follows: TGCGCCAGCAGCTTTGGCTCATCTACAGATACGCAGTATTTT. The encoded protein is CASSFGSSTDTQYF.

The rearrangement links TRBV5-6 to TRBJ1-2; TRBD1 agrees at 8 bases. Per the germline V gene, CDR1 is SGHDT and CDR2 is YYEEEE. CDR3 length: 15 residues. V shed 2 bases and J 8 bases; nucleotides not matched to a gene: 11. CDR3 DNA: TGTGCCAGCAGCTTCCGTCGGACAGGGACGAAAGGCTACACCTTC. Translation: CASSFRRTGTKGYTF.

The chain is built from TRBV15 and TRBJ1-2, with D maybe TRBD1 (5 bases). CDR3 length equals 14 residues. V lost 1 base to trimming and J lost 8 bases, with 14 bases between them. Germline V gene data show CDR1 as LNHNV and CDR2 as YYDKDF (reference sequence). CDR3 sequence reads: CATSRGFQGGGYTF. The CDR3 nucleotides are TGTGCCACCAGCAGAGGGTTCCAGGGTGGCGGCTACACCTTC.

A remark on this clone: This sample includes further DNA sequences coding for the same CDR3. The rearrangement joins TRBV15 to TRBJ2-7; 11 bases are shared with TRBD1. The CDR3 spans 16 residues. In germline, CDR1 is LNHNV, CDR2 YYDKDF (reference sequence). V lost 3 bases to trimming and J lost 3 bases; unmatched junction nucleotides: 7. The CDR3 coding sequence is TGTGCCACCAGCAGGGAAGGCGGGACAGGGGGCTACGAGCAGTACTTC. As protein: CATSREGGTGGYEQYF.

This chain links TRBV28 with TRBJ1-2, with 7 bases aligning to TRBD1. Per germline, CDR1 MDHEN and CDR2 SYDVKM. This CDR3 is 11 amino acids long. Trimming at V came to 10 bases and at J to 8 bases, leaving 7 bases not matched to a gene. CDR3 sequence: CATHRGGGYTF. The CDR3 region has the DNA TGTGCCACCCACAGGGGCGGAGGCTACACCTTC.

CDR3 sequence (DNA): TGTGCCAGCAGTTTTGCGGGACAGGCTTTCCCCATGGGGGAGACCCAGTACTTC. Its protein is CASSFAGQAFPMGETQYF. The chain links TRBV27 to TRBJ2-5; 8 positions agree with TRBD1. The trim removed 3 bases at V and 5 bases at J, leaving 17 bases unmatched. Germline CDR1 reads MNHEY; CDR2 reads SMNVEV (reference sequence). CDR3 size: 18 residues.

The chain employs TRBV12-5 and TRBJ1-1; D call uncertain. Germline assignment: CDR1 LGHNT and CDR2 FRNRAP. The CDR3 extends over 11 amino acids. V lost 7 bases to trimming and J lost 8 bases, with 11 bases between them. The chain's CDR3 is CASAPEMEAFF. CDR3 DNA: TGTGCTAGTGCCCCCGAGATGGAAGCTTTCTTT.